The 4 T cell receptor beta chains listed next were all sequenced from one sample in a study of blood T cell repertoires in COVID-19. Using immunoSEQ multiplex PCR, the repertoire was profiled, and TCRdb retains in-frame clones only, with some absent. The table shows 110,000 to 150,000 clones, with roughly 80% occurring only once. The sequenced material came from PBMCs or T cells enriched from blood (not recorded which). The source of these receptors is a man aged 50-59 years who had recovered from COVID-19.

As regards this clone: At the DNA level, this CDR3 is encoded by other sequences in the same sample as well. The rearrangement joins TRBV7-9 to TRBJ1-2; D unclear. This CDR3 has 14 residues. CDR1 SEHNR and CDR2 FQNEAQ come from the germline V gene (reference sequence). Between the trimmed V and J ends, which lost 0 bases and 4 bases, there was a span of 9 bases. The CDR3 spells CASSLARGTYGYTF. The CDR3 coding sequence is TGTGCCAGCAGCTTAGCCCGGGGAACCTATGGCTACACCTTC.

This chain connects TRBV3-1 (or the pseudogene TRBV3-2) to TRBJ2-7; 11 bases are a match to TRBD1. With 4 bases clipped from V and 3 bases from J, the junction kept 8 bases outside the gene matches. Germline CDR1 reads LGHDT; CDR2 reads YNNKEL (reference sequence). The CDR3 is made up of 16 amino acids. CDR3 amino acids: CASSPIPGQGVYEQYF. The CDR3, as DNA: TGTGCCAGCAGCCCTATCCCGGGACAGGGGGTCTACGAGCAGTACTTC.

The gene calls are TRBV5-1 and TRBJ1-4; 8 positions agree with TRBD1. Trimming cost V 1 base and J 11 bases; bases outside gene matches: 10. Germline CDR1 is SGHRS and CDR2 is YFSETQ. The CDR3 spans 15 residues. Written as DNA, the CDR3 is TGCGCCAGCAGCTTGAGTGGGACAGGAACGGGGAAACTGTTTTTT. This gives the protein CASSLSGTGTGKLFF.

The rearrangement uses TRBV7-6 and TRBJ2-1, with TRBD2 matching 13 bases. CDR1 is SGHVS, CDR2 FNYEAQ, per germline. This CDR3 is 17 amino acids long. V dropped 5 bases and J dropped 5; count of bases not matched to a gene: 9. The CDR3 loop reads CASSPKGLAGINNEQFF. The DNA for the CDR3 is TGTGCCAGCAGCCCAAAGGGACTAGCGGGGATCAACAATGAGCAGTTCTTC.